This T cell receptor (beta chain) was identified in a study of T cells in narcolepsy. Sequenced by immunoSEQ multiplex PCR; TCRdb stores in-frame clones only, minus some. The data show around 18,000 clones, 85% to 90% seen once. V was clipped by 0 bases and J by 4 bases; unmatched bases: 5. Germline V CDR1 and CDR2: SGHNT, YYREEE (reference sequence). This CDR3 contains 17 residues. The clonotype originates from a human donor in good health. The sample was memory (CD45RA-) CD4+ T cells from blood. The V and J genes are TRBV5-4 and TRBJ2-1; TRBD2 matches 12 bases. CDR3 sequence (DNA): TGTGCCAGCAGCTTGGGACTAGCGGGGGCAGATTACAATGAGCAGTTCTTC. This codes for CASSLGLAGADYNEQFF.